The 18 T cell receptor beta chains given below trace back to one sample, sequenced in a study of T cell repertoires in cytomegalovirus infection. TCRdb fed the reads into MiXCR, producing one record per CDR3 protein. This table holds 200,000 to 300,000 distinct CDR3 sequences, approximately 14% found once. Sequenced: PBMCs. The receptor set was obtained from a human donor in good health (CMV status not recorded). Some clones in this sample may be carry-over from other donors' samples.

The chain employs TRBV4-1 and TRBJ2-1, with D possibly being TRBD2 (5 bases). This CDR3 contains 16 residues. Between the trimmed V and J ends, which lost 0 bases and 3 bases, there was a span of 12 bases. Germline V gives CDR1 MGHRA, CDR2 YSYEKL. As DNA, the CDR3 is TGCGCCAGCAGCCAAGAACTGACGGACTTCTACAATGAGCAGTTCTTC. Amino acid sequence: CASSQELTDFYNEQFF.

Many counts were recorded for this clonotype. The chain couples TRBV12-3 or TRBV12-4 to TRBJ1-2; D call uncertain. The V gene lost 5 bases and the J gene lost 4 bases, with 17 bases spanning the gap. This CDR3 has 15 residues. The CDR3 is CASSPLQSTPYGYTF. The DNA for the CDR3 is TGTGCCAGCAGTCCTCTTCAATCAACACCCTATGGCTACACCTTC.

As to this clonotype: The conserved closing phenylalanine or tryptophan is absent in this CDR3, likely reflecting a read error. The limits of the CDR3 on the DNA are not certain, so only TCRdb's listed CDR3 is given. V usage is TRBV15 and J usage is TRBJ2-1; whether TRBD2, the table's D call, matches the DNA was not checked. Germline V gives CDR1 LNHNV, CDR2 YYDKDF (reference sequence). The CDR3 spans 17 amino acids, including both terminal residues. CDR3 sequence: CATSRDPTSALEGGEFL.

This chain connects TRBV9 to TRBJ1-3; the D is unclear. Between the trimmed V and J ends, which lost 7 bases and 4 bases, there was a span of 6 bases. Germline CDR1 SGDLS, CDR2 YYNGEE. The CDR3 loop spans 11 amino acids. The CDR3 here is CASVNGNTIYF. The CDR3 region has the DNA TGTGCCAGCGTCAACGGAAACACCATATATTTT.

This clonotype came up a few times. This chain's CDR3 is CASSYGQASNIQYF. CDR3 nucleotides: TGTGCCAGCAGTTACGGACAGGCGAGTAACATTCAGTACTTC. The gene calls are TRBV2 and TRBJ2-4, with TRBD1 matching over 7 bases. Germline loops: CDR1 SNHLY, CDR2 FYNNEI. The V segment lost 5 bases and the J segment 7 bases; nucleotides outside the gene matches: 8. The CDR3 extends over 14 amino acids.

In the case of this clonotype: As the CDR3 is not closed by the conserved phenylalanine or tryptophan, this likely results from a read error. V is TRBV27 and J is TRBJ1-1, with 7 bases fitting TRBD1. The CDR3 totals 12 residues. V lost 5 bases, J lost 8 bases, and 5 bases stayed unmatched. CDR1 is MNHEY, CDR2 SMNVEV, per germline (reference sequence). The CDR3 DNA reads TGTGCCAGCAGTATGACAGGGCGGGAAGCTTTCCTT. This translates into CASSMTGREAFL.

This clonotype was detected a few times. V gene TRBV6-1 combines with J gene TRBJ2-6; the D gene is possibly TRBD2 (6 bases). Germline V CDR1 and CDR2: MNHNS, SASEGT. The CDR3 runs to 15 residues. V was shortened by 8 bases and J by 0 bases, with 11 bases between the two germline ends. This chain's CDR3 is CASAGLSSGANVLTF. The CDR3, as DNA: TGTGCCAGCGCGGGGCTCAGCTCTGGGGCCAACGTCCTGACTTTC.

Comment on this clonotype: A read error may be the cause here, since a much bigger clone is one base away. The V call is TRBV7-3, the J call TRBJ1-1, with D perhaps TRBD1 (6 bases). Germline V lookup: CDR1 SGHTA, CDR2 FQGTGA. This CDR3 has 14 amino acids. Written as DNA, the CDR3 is TGTGCCAGCGCCGAGGGGGTGGGGAACACTGAAGCTTCCTTT. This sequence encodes CASAEGVGNTEASF.

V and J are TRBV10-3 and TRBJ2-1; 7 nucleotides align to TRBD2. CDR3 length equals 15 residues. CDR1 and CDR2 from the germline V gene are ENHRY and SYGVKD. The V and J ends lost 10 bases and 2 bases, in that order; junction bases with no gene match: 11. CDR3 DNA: TGTGCCACGAGGGAGGCGGGGGTTACCTACAATGAGCAGTTCTTC. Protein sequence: CATREAGVTYNEQFF.

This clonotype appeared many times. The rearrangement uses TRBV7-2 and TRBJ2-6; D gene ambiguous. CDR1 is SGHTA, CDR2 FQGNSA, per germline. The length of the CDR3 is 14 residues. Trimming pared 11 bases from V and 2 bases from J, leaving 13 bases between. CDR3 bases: TGTGCCGACCGATCCCAGCCTGGGGCCAACGTCCTGACTTTC. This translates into CADRSQPGANVLTF.

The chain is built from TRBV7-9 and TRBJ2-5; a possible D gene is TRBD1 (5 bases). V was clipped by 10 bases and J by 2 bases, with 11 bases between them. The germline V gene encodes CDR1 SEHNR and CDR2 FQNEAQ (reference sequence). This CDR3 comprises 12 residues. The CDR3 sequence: CAITTEQETQYF. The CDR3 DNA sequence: TGTGCCATCACGACAGAGCAAGAGACCCAGTACTTC. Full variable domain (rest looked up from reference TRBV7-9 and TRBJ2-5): DTGVSQNPRHKITKRGQNVTFRCDPISEHNRLYWYRQTLGQGPEFLTYFQNEAQLEKSRLLSDRFSAERPKGSFSTLEIQRTEQGDSAMYLCAITTEQETQYFGPGTRLLVL.

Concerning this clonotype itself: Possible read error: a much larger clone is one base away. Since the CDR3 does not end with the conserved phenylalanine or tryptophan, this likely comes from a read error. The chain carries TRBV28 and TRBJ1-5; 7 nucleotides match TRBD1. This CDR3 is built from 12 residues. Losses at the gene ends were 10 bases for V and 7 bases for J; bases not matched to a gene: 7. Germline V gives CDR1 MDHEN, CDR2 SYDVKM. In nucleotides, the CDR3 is TGTGCCACCCAGCAGGGGGGACAGCCCCAGCATTTG. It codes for CATQQGGQPQHL.

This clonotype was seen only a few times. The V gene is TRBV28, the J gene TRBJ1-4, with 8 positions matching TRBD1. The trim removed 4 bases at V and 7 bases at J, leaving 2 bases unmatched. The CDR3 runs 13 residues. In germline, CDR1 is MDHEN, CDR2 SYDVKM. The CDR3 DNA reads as TGTGCCAGCAGTTCAGGGGGCGGTGAAAAACTGTTTTTT. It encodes CASSSGGGEKLFF.

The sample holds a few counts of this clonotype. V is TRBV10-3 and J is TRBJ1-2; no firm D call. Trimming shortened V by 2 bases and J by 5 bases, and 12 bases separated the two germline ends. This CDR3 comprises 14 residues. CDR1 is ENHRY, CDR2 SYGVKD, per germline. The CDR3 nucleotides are TGTGCCATCAGTGAGGGGTCGGGTTCGTATGGCTACACCTTC. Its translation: CAISEGSGSYGYTF.

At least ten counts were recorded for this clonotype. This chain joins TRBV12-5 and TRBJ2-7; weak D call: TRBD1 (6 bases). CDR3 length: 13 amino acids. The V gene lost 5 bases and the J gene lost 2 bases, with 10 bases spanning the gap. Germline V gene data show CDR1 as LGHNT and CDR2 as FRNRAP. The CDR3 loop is CASGQQGTYEQYF. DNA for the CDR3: TGTGCTAGTGGTCAACAGGGTACCTACGAGCAGTACTTC.

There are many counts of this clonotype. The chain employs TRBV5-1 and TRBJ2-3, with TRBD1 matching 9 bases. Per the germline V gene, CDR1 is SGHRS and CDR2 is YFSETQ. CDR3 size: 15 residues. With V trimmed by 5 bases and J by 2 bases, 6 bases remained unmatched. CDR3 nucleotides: TGCGCCAGCAGTCCAGGGGACAGGGACACAGATACGCAGTATTTT. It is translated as CASSPGDRDTDTQYF.

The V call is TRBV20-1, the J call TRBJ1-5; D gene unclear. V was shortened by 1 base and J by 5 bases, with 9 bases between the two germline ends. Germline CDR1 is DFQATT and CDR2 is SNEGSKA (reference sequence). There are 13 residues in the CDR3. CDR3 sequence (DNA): TGCAGTGCTAGAGGACTTGACGATCAGCCCCAGCATTTT. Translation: CSARGLDDQPQHF.

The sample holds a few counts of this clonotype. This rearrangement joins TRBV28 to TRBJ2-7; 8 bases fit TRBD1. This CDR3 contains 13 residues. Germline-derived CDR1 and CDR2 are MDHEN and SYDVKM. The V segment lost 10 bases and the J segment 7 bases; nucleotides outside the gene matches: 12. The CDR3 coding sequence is TGTGCCACCGCAGGGGGCGCGTCTCAGGAGCAGTACTTC. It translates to CATAGGASQEQYF.